The TCR beta chain under discussion was sequenced for a study of T cells in Graves' hyperthyroidism and ophthalmopathy. About the research overall: It was at initial diagnosis, before any treatment, that peripheral blood was collected. Findings and caveats of the study: Among thyroid clonotypes expanded above 0.001, most also appeared in blood.

The J segment lost 6 bases and the V segment lost 3 bases, leaving 22 bases of the junction unmatched. Germline CDR1 reads SGHVS; CDR2 reads FNYEAQ. There are 19 residues in the CDR3. Exclusion of a patient resulted from uncontrolled infection, other autoimmune disease, pregnancy or lactation. The source material, RNA transcripts, was used to amplify TCR beta CDR3 regions. RT-PCR in the first round (using the HTBI primer set) targeted the TCR CDR3. TCRdb re-called the multiplex PCR reads with MiXCR, one entry per CDR3 protein. The sample contains some 800,000 distinct CDR3 sequences, over 35% of which appear only once. About this clonotype: Its antigen is as yet unknown.

This sequence joins TRBV7-6 and TRBJ1-1, with 7 bases fitting TRBD1. The receptor was isolated from a man aged 18-30 years with Graves' hyperthyroidism. The sequencing input was blood. The DNA for the CDR3 is TGTGCCAGCAGCTTCCCTACACAGGGGCCAGTAGAAGACCGCGCTGAAGCTTTCTTT. This codes for CASSFPTQGPVEDRAEAFF.